This is a list of T cell receptor beta chains from one sample in a study of regulatory T cells in long-lasting Graves disease. TCRdb passed the multiplex PCR reads through MiXCR, listing each CDR3 protein once. The table has about 320,000 distinct CDR3 sequences, 18% seen once; the top ten hold about 40%. This specimen was peripheral blood mononuclear cells (PBMCs), taken at new diagnosis, from a patient treated with antithyroid drugs. These receptors came from a female donor with Graves disease. Each CDR3 is given with its conserved first and last residue. The D gene is left open where the match is weak. Only some rows state a clone size, as once, few, many or a class for expanded clones.

v_gene: TRBV19; d_gene: NA; j_gene: TRBJ2-5; abundance: many; CDR3nt: TGTGCCAGTAGTGCCTGGAACAGGTCGGAGACCCAGTACTTC; CDR3aa: CASSAWNRSETQYF
v_gene: TRBV20-1; d_gene: NA; j_gene: TRBJ2-4; abundance: NA; CDR3nt: TGCAGTGCCACGATCGGAGGGTCTACCACGAGCATTCAGTACTTC; CDR3aa: CSATIGGSTTSIQYF
v_gene: TRBV6-4; d_gene: NA; j_gene: TRBJ2-2; abundance: few; CDR3nt: TGTGCCAGCAGTCGACAGGTTTTCACCGGGGAGCTGTTTTTT; CDR3aa: CASSRQVFTGELFF
v_gene: TRBV7-9; d_gene: NA; j_gene: TRBJ2-7; abundance: many; CDR3nt: TGTGCCAGCTCAAGTGGGGCCTTTGGAGAGCAGTACTTC; CDR3aa: CASSSGAFGEQYF
v_gene: TRBV5-1; d_gene: NA; j_gene: TRBJ1-2; abundance: few; CDR3nt: TGCGCCAGCAGCTTGGGAGGGTCGAGTGGCTACACCTTC; CDR3aa: CASSLGGSSGYTF
v_gene: TRBV15; d_gene: NA; j_gene: TRBJ1-2; abundance: many; CDR3nt: TGTGCCACCAGCAGAGATCGGGCCTCTCCTGGCTACACCTTC; CDR3aa: CATSRDRASPGYTF
v_gene: TRBV4-2; d_gene: NA; j_gene: TRBJ1-4; abundance: few; CDR3nt: TGTGCCAGCAGCGGTACAGGCCGCGAAAAACTGTTTTTT; CDR3aa: CASSGTGREKLFF
v_gene: TRBV3-1; d_gene: TRBD2; j_gene: TRBJ2-1; abundance: many; CDR3nt: TGTGCCAGCAGCCCGGGAGGGATGGAGCGGCGCTCCTACAATGAGCAGTTCTTC; CDR3aa: CASSPGGMERRSYNEQFF
v_gene: TRBV13; d_gene: NA; j_gene: TRBJ2-5; abundance: NA; CDR3nt: TGTGCCAGCAGCACTCCCGAGGCCCAAGAGACCCAGTACTTC; CDR3aa: CASSTPEAQETQYF
v_gene: TRBV24-1; d_gene: TRBD1; j_gene: TRBJ2-1; abundance: many; CDR3nt: TGTGCCACCAGTGATCCCAGCCCTGGACAGGGTACCAATGAGCAGTTCTTC; CDR3aa: CATSDPSPGQGTNEQFF
v_gene: TRBV7-9; d_gene: NA; j_gene: TRBJ1-4; abundance: few; CDR3nt: TGTGCCAGCAGCTTAGACAGTACTAATGAAAAACTGTTTTTT; CDR3aa: CASSLDSTNEKLFF
v_gene: TRBV6-4; d_gene: NA; j_gene: TRBJ1-4; abundance: few; CDR3nt: TGTGCCAGCAGTACAGGGAATGAAAAACTGTTTTTT; CDR3aa: CASSTGNEKLFF
v_gene: TRBV9; d_gene: NA; j_gene: TRBJ2-6; abundance: many; CDR3nt: TGTGCCAGCAGCGTATGGGGTTCTGGGGCCAACGTCCTGACTTTC; CDR3aa: CASSVWGSGANVLTF
v_gene: TRBV6-1; d_gene: TRBD2; j_gene: TRBJ2-1; abundance: NA; CDR3nt: TGTGCCAGCTCACGAGGGTCCAGCGGGAGGGCCAATGAGCAGTTCTTC; CDR3aa: CASSRGSSGRANEQFF
v_gene: TRBV18; d_gene: NA; j_gene: TRBJ1-2; abundance: many; CDR3nt: TGTGCCAGCTCACCCAAGGGACCGAATGGCTACACCTTC; CDR3aa: CASSPKGPNGYTF
v_gene: TRBV24-1; d_gene: TRBD1; j_gene: TRBJ2-1; abundance: many; CDR3nt: TGTGCCACCAGTGAACAGGGGGGAACTTACAATGAGCAGTTCTTC; CDR3aa: CATSEQGGTYNEQFF
v_gene: TRBV28; d_gene: NA; j_gene: TRBJ2-3; abundance: many; CDR3nt: TGTGCCACCCAGGACTTGGCAGATACGCAGTATTTT; CDR3aa: CATQDLADTQYF
v_gene: TRBV28; d_gene: TRBD2; j_gene: TRBJ2-1; abundance: many; CDR3nt: TGTGCCAGCTCTTCTTCCACAGGTGGGACTAGCGGCCGGTCCGATGAGCAGTTCTTC; CDR3aa: CASSSSTGGTSGRSDEQFF